The T cell receptor (beta chain) under discussion was sequenced for a study of CD4 and CD8 cells across lung adenocarcinoma regions. The V and J ends lost 11 bases and 8 bases, in that order; junction bases with no gene match: 8. The CDR3 totals 13 residues. CDR1 and CDR2 from the germline V gene are ENHRY and SYGVKD. The patients had localized lung adenocarcinoma, a non-small cell subtype. Each CDR3 protein is one row after TCRdb ran MiXCR on the PCR reads. The table lists roughly 20,000 distinct CDR3 sequences, approximately 49% of them singletons. This chain joins TRBV10-3 and TRBJ1-6, with 8 bases matching TRBD1. Sequenced sample: CD8+ T cells from the center of a lung tumor. The source is a female donor with lung adenocarcinoma. The CD4 and CD8 labels of this study may be unreliable. CDR3 sequence reads: CAGRGQVHSPLHF. CDR3 DNA sequence: TGTGCCGGGCGGGGACAGGTCCATTCACCCCTCCACTTT.